The source of this TCR beta chain is a study of blood T cell repertoires in COVID-19. Study information: Some COVID-19 samples were acute and others convalescent; all came from the United States, Italy and Spain. From T cells, B-cell-depleted T cells, or PBMCs came the material, which was cDNA or gDNA.

Study processing details: Amplification of reference gene primers was used by the study to estimate nucleated cell counts. The protocol was immunoSEQ multiplex PCR, while the TCRdb copy is restricted to in-frame clones and leaves out a portion. V and J calls and clone size come straight from that table; D and trimming were deduced from the DNA. The sample holds over 200,000 clones; over 65% are singletons and the top ten take 3.3%. Germline-derived CDR1 and CDR2 are MDHEN and SYDVKM. This CDR3 comprises 14 residues. The junction had 7 bases not matched to a gene; V was cut back by 6 bases and J by 8 bases.

This TCR was recovered from a woman aged 80 or over with acute or convalescent COVID-19. V usage is TRBV28 and J usage is TRBJ1-4, with 9 bases aligning to TRBD1. What was sequenced was peripheral blood. CDR3 amino acids: CASSGQGQREKLFF. The CDR3 DNA reads TGTGCCAGCAGCGGACAGGGGCAAAGGGAAAAACTGTTTTTT.